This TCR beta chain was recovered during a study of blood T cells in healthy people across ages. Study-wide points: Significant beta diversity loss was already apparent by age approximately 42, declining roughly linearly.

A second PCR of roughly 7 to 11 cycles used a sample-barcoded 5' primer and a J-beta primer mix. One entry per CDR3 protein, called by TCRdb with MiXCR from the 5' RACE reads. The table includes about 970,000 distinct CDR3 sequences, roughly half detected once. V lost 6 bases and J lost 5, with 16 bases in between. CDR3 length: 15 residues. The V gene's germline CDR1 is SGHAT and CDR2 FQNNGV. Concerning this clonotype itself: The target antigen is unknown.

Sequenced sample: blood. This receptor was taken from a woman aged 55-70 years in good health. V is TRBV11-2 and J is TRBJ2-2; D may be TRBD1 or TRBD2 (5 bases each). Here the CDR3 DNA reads TGTGCCAGCAGGCTTCGGGTCGAGGGGACCGGGGAGCTGTTTTTT. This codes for CASRLRVEGTGELFF. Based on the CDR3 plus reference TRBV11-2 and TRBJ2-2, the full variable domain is EAGVAQSPRYKIIEKRQSVAFWCNPISGHATLYWYQQILGQGPKLLIQFQNNGVVDDSQLPKDRFSAERLKGVDSTLKIQPAKLEDSAVYLCASRLRVEGTGELFFGEGSRLTVL.